One and the same sample provided the 15 T cell receptor beta chains below, sequenced in a study of blood T cells in healthy people across ages. Sample-barcoded 5' priming and a J-beta primer mix drove a second PCR of about 7 to 11 cycles. Each CDR3 protein is one row after TCRdb ran MiXCR on the 5' RACE reads. This repertoire shows more than 700,000 distinct CDR3 sequences, roughly 53% found once; its top ten account for roughly 37%. The specimen sequenced was blood. These receptors were taken from a man of 80 years or more in good health.

This clonotype was detected only once. The chain employs TRBV24-1 and TRBJ2-3, with 13 nucleotides matching TRBD2. The CDR3 consists of 17 residues. V shed 7 bases and J 14 bases; nucleotides not matched to a gene: 20. Germline V gives CDR1 KGHDR, CDR2 SFDVKD. CDR3 amino acids: CATSLGWTSGRSSYAYF. For the CDR3, the DNA is TGTGCCACCAGCCTCGGGTGGACTAGCGGGAGAAGTAGTTACGCGTATTTT.

The V gene is TRBV6-5, the J gene TRBJ2-1; 7 bases are a match to TRBD1. Germline CDR1 and CDR2: MNHEY and SVGAGI. The CDR3 length is 13 residues. J gave up 9 bases and V 7 bases, and 9 bases lay outside the gene matches. The CDR3 DNA reads TGTGCCAGCACCGCGCCGGGACAGAGTGAGCAGTTCTTC. Amino acid sequence: CASTAPGQSEQFF.

The chain combines TRBV6-2 or TRBV6-3 with TRBJ1-1, with D possibly TRBD1 on 5 matching bases. V was pared by 0 bases and J by 1 base, with 12 bases between. The CDR3 runs to 16 residues. Germline CDR1 MNHEY, CDR2 SVGEGT. The CDR3 loop is CASSYSILGGNTEAFF. The CDR3 DNA sequence: TGTGCCAGCAGTTACTCAATCCTGGGGGGGAACACTGAAGCTTTCTTT.

This clonotype was detected a few times. This chain joins TRBV25-1 and TRBJ2-1; 8 bases match TRBD2. Germline V lookup: CDR1 MGHDK, CDR2 SYGVNS. The trim removed 4 bases at V and 2 bases at J, leaving 7 bases unmatched. This CDR3 region has 16 residues. CDR3 loop: CASSVLSGSTYNEQFF. As DNA, the CDR3 is TGTGCCAGCAGTGTATTAAGCGGGAGCACCTACAATGAGCAGTTCTTC.

The chain uses TRBV5-1 and TRBJ2-7; the match to TRBD2 covers 12 bases. J lost 2 bases, V lost 3 bases, and 6 bases had no gene match. In germline, CDR1 is SGHRS, CDR2 YFSETQ. The CDR3 runs 16 residues. The CDR3 here is CASSSWTSGATYEQYF. For the CDR3, the DNA is TGCGCCAGCAGCTCCTGGACTAGCGGGGCAACCTACGAGCAGTACTTC.

This chain joins TRBV15 and TRBJ2-7, with D perhaps matching TRBD2 (5 bases). Trimming stripped 1 base from V and 3 bases from J, with 16 bases between. This CDR3 is 16 amino acids long. CDR1 is LNHNV, CDR2 YYDKDF, per germline (reference sequence). CDR3 nucleotides: TGTGCCACCAGCAGAGTAGGACTCTCCGCGGGCTACGAGCAGTACTTC. Protein sequence: CATSRVGLSAGYEQYF.

As for this clonotype: A read error may account for a junction end that differs from germline. The rearrangement uses TRBV27 and TRBJ2-7, with a possible D match to TRBD1 (6 bases). The germline V gene has CDR1 MNHEY and CDR2 SMNVEV (reference sequence). The CDR3 covers 14 residues. This CDR3 is CASSFGQSSYEQYF. The CDR3 nucleotides are TGTGCCAGTAGTTTTGGACAGAGCTCCTACGAGCAGTACTTC.

This clonotype was observed a single time. The V call is TRBV28, the J call TRBJ2-7; 11 bases are a match to TRBD2. Germline CDR1 is MDHEN and CDR2 is SYDVKM. V dropped 4 bases and J dropped 3; count of bases not matched to a gene: 17. The CDR3 has 19 residues. The CDR3 spells CASSSLAFGTSGSRYEQYF. CDR3 nucleotide sequence: TGTGCCAGCAGTTCCCTGGCTTTCGGAACTAGCGGGAGCCGCTACGAGCAGTACTTC.

The V gene is TRBV4-2, the J gene TRBJ1-1; maybe TRBD1 (5 bases). The germline V and J ends were trimmed by 0 bases and 3 bases, with 23 bases remaining between them. The CDR3 loop spans 19 amino acids. Germline values: CDR1 LGHNA, CDR2 YNFKEQ. CDR3 in DNA: TGTGCCAGCAGCCAAGAAGGTAGAGGGGCAGGCGGCGGACACACTGAAGCTTTCTTT. The encoded protein is CASSQEGRGAGGGHTEAFF.

This chain links TRBV18 with TRBJ2-2; no clear D. In germline, CDR1 is KGHSH, CDR2 LQKENI. The V end lost 2 bases, the J end lost 0 bases, and 1 base lay between the germline ends. CDR3 length equals 13 residues. CDR3 DNA: TGTGCCAGCTCACCAGCGAACACCGGGGAGCTGTTTTTT. Protein: CASSPANTGELFF.

The V gene is TRBV27, the J gene TRBJ2-5; no clear D gene. From germline, CDR1 is MNHEY and CDR2 SMNVEV (reference sequence). The length of the CDR3 is 12 residues. Trimming took off 5 bases at V and 11 bases at J, with 15 bases between the two ends. CDR3 bases: TGTGCCAGCAGTCCCAACTACAATGAGCAGTACTTC. Protein: CASSPNYNEQYF.

This clonotype was found a few times. The chain links TRBV20-1 to TRBJ2-3; D is uncertain. V was shortened by 6 bases and J by 0 bases, with 13 bases between the two germline ends. This CDR3 is built from 14 residues. Germline values: CDR1 DFQATT, CDR2 SNEGSKA (reference sequence). CDR3 in amino acids: CSAQNPTSTDTQYF. The CDR3 DNA is TGCAGTGCCCAGAATCCGACTAGCACAGATACGCAGTATTTT.

V and J are TRBV5-5 and TRBJ2-3, with a possible D match to TRBD2 (5 bases). The CDR3 sequence is 15 residues long. Trimming stripped 0 bases from V and 14 bases from J, with 22 bases between. In germline, CDR1 is SGHKS, CDR2 YYEKEE (reference sequence). The CDR3 DNA follows: TGTGCCAGCAGCTTGGCCTTCTCGCCGGGGAGATACGCGTATTTT. Translated: CASSLAFSPGRYAYF.

The rearrangement links TRBV4-1 to TRBJ2-7, with TRBD1 matching over 7 bases. The CDR3 extends over 14 amino acids. V shed 2 bases and J 7 bases; nucleotides not matched to a gene: 8. From germline, CDR1 is MGHRA and CDR2 YSYEKL. Here the CDR3 DNA reads TGCGCCAGCAGCCAAAACCCGACAGGGAGAGAGCAGTACTTC. Translating it yields CASSQNPTGREQYF.

This chain connects TRBV28 to TRBJ2-7; no clear D gene. Trimming took 0 bases from V and 1 from J, leaving 10 bases between them. The CDR3 loop spans 15 amino acids. Germline CDR1 and CDR2: MDHEN and SYDVKM. DNA of the CDR3: TGTGCCAGCAGTTTATGGGCAGGTAATTCCTACGAGCAGTACTTC. Its translation is CASSLWAGNSYEQYF.